Below, 3 T cell receptor beta chains from the same sample are listed, as sequenced in a study of shared clonotypes between healthy human individuals. Naive CD8 cells lacked CD45RO, underwent positive selection for CCR7 and left out terminally differentiated effector memory CD45RA+ cells. Assay: immunoSEQ multiplex PCR; the TCRdb copy retains only in-frame clones and omits some. The sample yields 650,000 to 800,000 clones, around 92% seen once. What was sequenced was naive CD8+ T cells sorted from blood. Receptors originate from a man aged 25-45 years in good health.

In its sample, this clone was seen once. The chain employs TRBV29-1 and TRBJ2-5; 14 bases line up with TRBD2. Germline V gives CDR1 SQVTM, CDR2 ANQGSEA. The CDR3 totals 14 residues. The trim removed 6 bases at V and 2 bases at J, leaving 2 bases unmatched. The CDR3 DNA reads TGCAGCGTACGACTAGCGGGAGGGCAAGAGACCCAGTACTTC. It specifies CSVRLAGGQETQYF.

This clone appeared once. The CDR3 protein is CASSLNSLINEQFF. The CDR3 DNA is TGTGCCAGCAGCTTAAATTCCCTTATCAATGAGCAGTTCTTC. J is TRBJ2-1 and V is TRBV7-9; the D is unclear. This CDR3 has 14 amino acids. Trimming left V 2 bases short and J 6 bases short, with 11 bases between. Looked up from germline, CDR1 is SEHNR and CDR2 is FQNEAQ (reference sequence).

A word on this clone: Distinct nucleotide sequences in the sample also encode this CDR3. The chain links TRBV7-9 to TRBJ2-7; D remains unclear. CDR1 and CDR2 from the germline V gene are SEHNR and FQNEAQ (reference sequence). V was trimmed by 4 bases and J by 0 bases, leaving 7 bases between them. The CDR3 is 13 amino acids. CDR3: CASSSDGSYEQYF. The CDR3 DNA is TGTGCCAGCAGCTCGGACGGCTCCTACGAGCAGTACTTC.